A selection of T cell receptor beta chains follows, all from one sample in a study of control samples from healthy donors and cancer patients. Clones were sequenced by immunoSEQ multiplex PCR, and TCRdb holds only the in-frame ones, with some missing. Among some 120,000 clones listed, roughly nine tenths were seen once. The source material was blood. The receptor set was obtained from a woman between 18 and 29 years old in good health. Each CDR3 is given with its conserved first and last residue. A D gene is named only where the DNA matches it firmly. Size is stated for part of the rows, as once, few or many counts, or as a class when the clone is expanded.

D	size	V	J	CDR3	DNA
TRBD2	NA	TRBV6-5	TRBJ2-1	CASSLAGTTYNEQFF	TGTGCCAGCAGCCTCGCCGGGACTACCTACAATGAGCAGTTCTTC
NA	NA	TRBV29-1	TRBJ1-1	CSALKTGSGGDTEAFF	TGCAGCGCACTAAAGACGGGATCCGGGGGGGACACTGAAGCTTTCTTT
TRBD1	few	TRBV7-8	TRBJ1-6	CASSSRTGGGNSSPLHF	TGTGCCAGCAGCTCCCGGACAGGGGGCGGAAATAGTTCACCCCTCCACTTT
NA	NA	TRBV18	TRBJ2-1	CASLQQFF	TGTGCCAGCCTACAGCAGTTCTTC
NA	NA	TRBV20-1	TRBJ2-2	CSASSGPDTGELFF	TGCAGTGCTAGTTCCGGACCGGACACCGGGGAGCTGTTTTTT
TRBD2	NA	TRBV7-3	TRBJ2-3	CASSPALAGDTQYF	TGTGCCAGCAGTCCTGCACTAGCGGGAGATACGCAGTATTTT
TRBD1	NA	TRBV5-4	TRBJ1-2	CASSAGPGQGTQGGYTF	TGTGCCAGCAGCGCCGGGCCGGGACAGGGGACGCAAGGTGGCTACACCTTC
NA	NA	TRBV28	TRBJ1-1	CASNPDKGLNTEAFF	TGTGCCAGCAACCCTGACAAGGGACTGAACACTGAAGCTTTCTTT
NA	NA	TRBV7-4	TRBJ1-6	CASSPHSYNSPLHF	TGTGCCAGCAGCCCCCACTCCTATAATTCACCCCTCCACTTT
NA	NA	TRBV7-9	TRBJ2-3	CASSRDSDTQYF	TGTGCCAGCAGCCGCGACTCAGATACGCAGTATTTT
NA	NA	TRBV28	TRBJ2-7	CASRPDRLSNEQYF	TGTGCCAGCAGACCTGACAGGTTATCCAACGAGCAGTACTTC
NA	NA	TRBV9	TRBJ1-2	CASSVGAGVPGGYTF	TGTGCCAGCAGCGTAGGGGCAGGGGTCCCAGGCGGCTACACCTTC
TRBD1	once	TRBV7-9	TRBJ1-1	CASSPRQGGNTEAFF	TGTGCCAGCAGCCCCAGACAGGGAGGGAACACTGAAGCTTTCTTT
TRBD2	few	TRBV5-4	TRBJ2-2	CASSPGLAVMNTGELFF	TGTGCCAGCAGCCCCGGACTAGCGGTTATGAACACCGGGGAGCTGTTTTTT
NA	NA	TRBV30	TRBJ1-2	CAWIPRVPYYGYTF	TGTGCCTGGATCCCAAGGGTCCCATACTATGGCTACACCTTC
NA	NA	TRBV5-6	TRBJ1-1	CASTDAGAEAFF	TGTGCCAGCACCGACGCTGGGGCTGAAGCTTTCTTT
NA	NA	TRBV30	TRBJ1-4	CAWIGNEKLFF	TGTGCCTGGATTGGAAATGAAAAACTGTTTTTT
NA	NA	TRBV5-5	TRBJ2-7	CASSSGQRLYEQYF	TGTGCCAGCAGCTCCGGACAGAGATTGTACGAGCAGTACTTC
NA	NA	TRBV27	TRBJ2-2	CASSLDYENTGELFF	TGTGCCAGCAGTTTGGACTACGAAAACACCGGGGAGCTGTTTTTT
NA	NA	TRBV7-2	TRBJ2-3	CASSLVRSSTDTQYF	TGTGCCAGCAGCTTAGTTAGGTCGAGCACAGATACGCAGTATTTT
TRBD2	NA	TRBV5-1	TRBJ2-5	CASSLRPPGLASETQYF	TGCGCCAGCAGCTTGCGACCTCCGGGACTAGCCTCGGAGACCCAGTACTTC
NA	NA	TRBV28	TRBJ1-1	CASSLSIGPTPAAMNTEAFF	TGTGCCAGCAGCCTATCAATAGGGCCCACACCGGCGGCTATGAACACTGAAGCTTTCTTT
TRBD2	NA	TRBV5-1	TRBJ2-3	CASSLMGGGSVRTDTQYF	TGCGCCAGCAGCTTGATGGGTGGCGGGAGTGTCCGAACAGATACGCAGTATTTT
TRBD1	NA	TRBV14	TRBJ2-7	CASSQVHLQGSSYEQYF	TGTGCCAGCAGCCAAGTCCACCTACAGGGGAGCTCCTACGAGCAGTACTTC
TRBD1	NA	TRBV11-3	TRBJ2-7	CASSLGRDRLTYEQYF	TGTGCCAGCAGCTTAGGAAGGGACAGACTCACCTACGAGCAGTACTTC
NA	NA	TRBV24-1	TRBJ1-2	CATSDEGVNYGYTF	TGTGCCACCAGCGATGAAGGAGTTAACTATGGCTACACCTTC
TRBD2	once	TRBV11-2	TRBJ2-7	CASSLRPGGLAGDLYEQYF	TGTGCCAGCAGCTTACGCCCGGGGGGACTAGCGGGAGATTTATACGAGCAGTACTTC
NA	NA	TRBV3-1/TRBV3-2	TRBJ2-5	CASSQDWVGGETQYF	TGTGCCAGCAGCCAAGATTGGGTAGGCGGGGAGACCCAGTACTTC
TRBD1	NA	TRBV7-2	TRBJ1-2	CASSLEDRVPRGYTF	TGTGCCAGCAGCTTAGAAGACAGGGTGCCAAGGGGCTACACCTTC
TRBD2	NA	TRBV28	TRBJ2-3	CASSRPRTSGHSTDTQYF	TGTGCCAGCAGCCGACCCAGGACTAGCGGACATAGCACAGATACGCAGTATTTT
TRBD1	NA	TRBV4-3	TRBJ2-5	CASSRQWTGMGETQYF	TGCGCCAGCAGCCGCCAGTGGACAGGGATGGGGGAGACCCAGTACTTC
NA	NA	TRBV11-2	TRBJ2-3	CASSLRLAALDTQYF	TGTGCCAGCAGCTTGAGACTGGCCGCCTTAGATACGCAGTATTTT
TRBD1	NA	TRBV29-1	TRBJ1-3	CSVRQGAGNTIYF	TGCAGCGTCCGGCAGGGGGCTGGAAACACCATATATTTT
NA	NA	TRBV30	TRBJ1-6	CAGDPTSGRLHF	TGTGCCGGGGACCCGACCTCCGGACGGCTCCACTTT
TRBD2	NA	TRBV28	TRBJ2-1	CASSLLGLAGVNEQFF	TGTGCCAGCAGTTTATTGGGGCTAGCGGGAGTGAATGAGCAGTTCTTC
NA	few	TRBV18	TRBJ1-2	CASSDSQIHYGYTF	TGTGCCAGCTCAGATTCACAGATCCACTATGGCTACACCTTC
NA	once	TRBV18	TRBJ2-7	CASSPLGRSSYEQYF	TGTGCCAGCTCACCACTGGGGCGCAGCTCCTACGAGCAGTACTTC